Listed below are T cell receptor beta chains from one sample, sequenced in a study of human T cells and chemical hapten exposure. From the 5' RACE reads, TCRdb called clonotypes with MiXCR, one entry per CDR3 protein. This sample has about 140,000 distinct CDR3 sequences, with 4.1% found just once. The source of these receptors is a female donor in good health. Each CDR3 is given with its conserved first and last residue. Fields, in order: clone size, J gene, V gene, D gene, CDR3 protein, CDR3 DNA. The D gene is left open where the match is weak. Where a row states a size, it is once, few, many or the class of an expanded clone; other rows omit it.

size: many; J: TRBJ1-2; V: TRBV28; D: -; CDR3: CASSQGTNANYGYTF; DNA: TGTGCCAGCAGTCAAGGGACAAATGCTAACTATGGCTACACCTTC
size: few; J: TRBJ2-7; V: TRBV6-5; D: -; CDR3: CASRDELTGNEQYF; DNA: TGTGCCAGCAGGGACGAATTAACAGGGAACGAGCAGTACTTC
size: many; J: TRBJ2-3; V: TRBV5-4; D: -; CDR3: CASSLGGRAVPTDTQYF; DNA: TGTGCCAGCAGCTTGGGGGGGAGAGCGGTTCCCACAGATACGCAGTATTTT
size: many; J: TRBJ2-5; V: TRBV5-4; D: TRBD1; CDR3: CASSPKTGSYQETQYF; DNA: TGTGCCAGCAGCCCAAAGACAGGGTCGTACCAAGAGACCCAGTACTTC
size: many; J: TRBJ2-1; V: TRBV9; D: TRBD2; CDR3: CASSVVPGTSGASSYNEQFF; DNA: TGTGCCAGCAGCGTAGTGCCTGGGACTAGCGGGGCCAGCTCCTACAATGAGCAGTTCTTC
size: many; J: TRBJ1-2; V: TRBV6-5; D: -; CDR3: CASSYGIDYGYTF; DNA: TGTGCCAGCAGTTACGGGATTGACTATGGCTACACCTTC
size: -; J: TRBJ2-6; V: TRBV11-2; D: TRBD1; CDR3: CASSSPGQGCSGANVLTF; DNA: TGTGCCAGCAGCTCACCGGGACAGGGTTGTTCTGGGGCCAACGTCCTGACTTTC
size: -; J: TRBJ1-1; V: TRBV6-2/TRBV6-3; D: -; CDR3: CASSYVGYPQGYNAFF; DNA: TGTGCCAGCAGTTACGTCGGATACCCACAGGGTTATAATGCTTTCTTT
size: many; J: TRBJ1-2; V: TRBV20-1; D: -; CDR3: CSASRAIYGYTF; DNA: TGCAGTGCTAGTCGGGCGATCTATGGCTACACCTTC
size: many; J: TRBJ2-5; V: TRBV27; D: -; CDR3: CASSLRSVTQETQYF; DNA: TGTGCCAGCAGTCTGCGGTCAGTTACGCAAGAGACCCAGTACTTC
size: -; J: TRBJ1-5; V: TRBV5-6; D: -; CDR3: CASSAGLTNQPQHF; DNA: TGTGCCAGCAGCGCGGGACTGACTAATCAGCCCCAGCATTTT
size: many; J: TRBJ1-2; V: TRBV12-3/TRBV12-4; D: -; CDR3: CASSPAGRIYGYTF; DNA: TGTGCCAGCAGCCCCGCGGGACGGATCTATGGCTACACCTTC
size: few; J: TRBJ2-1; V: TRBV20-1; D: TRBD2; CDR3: CSAGTSGGINEQFF; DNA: TGCAGTGCTGGGACTAGCGGGGGAATCAATGAGCAGTTCTTC
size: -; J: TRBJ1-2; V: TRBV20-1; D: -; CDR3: CSAKPPSGKAYGYTF; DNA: TGCAGTGCCAAACCACCATCGGGGAAAGCATATGGCTACACCTTC
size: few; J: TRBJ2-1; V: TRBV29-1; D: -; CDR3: CSGTTGASYNEQFF; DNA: TGCAGCGGGACGACAGGTGCCTCCTACAATGAGCAGTTCTTC
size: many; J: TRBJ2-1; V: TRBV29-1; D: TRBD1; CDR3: CSVDRTGTYNEQFF; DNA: TGCAGCGTTGATAGGACAGGGACCTACAATGAGCAGTTCTTC
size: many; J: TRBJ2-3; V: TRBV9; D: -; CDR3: CASSLKSGHLTGDTQYF; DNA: TGTGCCAGCAGCCTAAAGTCAGGACATCTCACAGGAGATACGCAGTATTTT
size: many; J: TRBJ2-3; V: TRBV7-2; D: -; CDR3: CASSPSGGTSTDTQYF; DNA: TGTGCCAGCAGCCCCTCTGGCGGGACTAGCACAGATACGCAGTATTTT
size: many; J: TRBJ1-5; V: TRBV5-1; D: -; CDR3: CASSLVPGNQPQHF; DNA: TGCGCCAGCAGCTTGGTCCCAGGGAATCAGCCCCAGCATTTT
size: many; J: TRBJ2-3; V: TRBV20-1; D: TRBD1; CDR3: CSAIRQGTDTQYF; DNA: TGCAGTGCTATCCGACAGGGAACAGATACGCAGTATTTT
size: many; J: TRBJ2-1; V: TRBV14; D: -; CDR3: CASSWDPNEQFF; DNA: TGTGCCAGCAGCTGGGACCCCAATGAGCAGTTCTTC
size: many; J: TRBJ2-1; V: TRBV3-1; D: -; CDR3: CASSQARLGEQFF; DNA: TGTGCCAGCAGCCAGGCCCGACTAGGGGAGCAGTTCTTC
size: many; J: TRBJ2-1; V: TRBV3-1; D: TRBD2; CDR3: CASSQDAFLTGGEQFF; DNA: TGTGCCAGCAGCCAAGATGCGTTTCTGACGGGGGGTGAGCAGTTCTTC
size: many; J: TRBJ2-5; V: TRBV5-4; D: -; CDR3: CASSPNNQETQYF; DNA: TGTGCCAGCAGCCCAAATAACCAAGAGACCCAGTACTTC
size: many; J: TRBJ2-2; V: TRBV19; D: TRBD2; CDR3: CASSRLAGDPGELFF; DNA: TGTGCCAGTAGTAGACTAGCGGGGGACCCCGGGGAGCTGTTTTTT
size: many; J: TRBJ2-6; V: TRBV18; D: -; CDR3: CASSPITSGANVLTF; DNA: TGTGCCAGCTCACCAATCACTTCTGGGGCCAACGTCCTGACTTTC
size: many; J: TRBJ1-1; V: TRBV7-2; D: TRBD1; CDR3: CASRSTTGVTEAFF; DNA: TGTGCCAGCAGATCTACGACAGGGGTCACTGAAGCTTTCTTT
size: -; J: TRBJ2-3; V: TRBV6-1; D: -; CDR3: CASSEPPAGLPPTTQYF; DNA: TGTGCCAGCAGTGAACCACCCGCGGGGCTACCACCCACTACGCAGTATTTT
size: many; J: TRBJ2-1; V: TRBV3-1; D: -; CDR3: CASSHGVLKYNEQFF; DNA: TGTGCCAGCAGCCACGGGGTTTTGAAGTACAATGAGCAGTTCTTC
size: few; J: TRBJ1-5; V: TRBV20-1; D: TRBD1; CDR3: CSAGTGTDQPQHF; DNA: TGCAGTGCTGGGACAGGGACCGATCAGCCCCAGCATTTT
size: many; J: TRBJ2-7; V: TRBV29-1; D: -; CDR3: CSVGPGSQAYEQYF; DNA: TGCAGCGTTGGTCCGGGCTCGCAAGCCTACGAGCAGTACTTC
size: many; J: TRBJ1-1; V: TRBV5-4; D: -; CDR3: CASSEQVLNTEAFF; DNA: TGTGCCAGCAGCGAACAGGTCCTGAACACTGAAGCTTTCTTT
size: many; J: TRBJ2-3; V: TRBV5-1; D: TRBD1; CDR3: CASSPMGQGTTDTQYF; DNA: TGCGCCAGCAGCCCCATGGGACAGGGGACCACAGATACGCAGTATTTT
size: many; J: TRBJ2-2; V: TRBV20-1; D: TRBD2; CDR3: CSAASASGGPHTGELFF; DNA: TGCAGTGCGGCGTCGGCTAGCGGGGGGCCCCACACCGGGGAGCTGTTTTTT
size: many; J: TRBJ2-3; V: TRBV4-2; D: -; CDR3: CASSQDPSLDTQYF; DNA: TGTGCCAGCAGCCAAGATCCTAGCCTGGATACGCAGTATTTT
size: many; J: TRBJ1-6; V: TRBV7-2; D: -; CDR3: CASSLTWDPNSPLHF; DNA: TGTGCCAGCAGCTTAACGTGGGACCCTAATTCACCCCTCCACTTT
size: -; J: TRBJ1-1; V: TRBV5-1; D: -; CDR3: CASSLAGKGGTEAFF; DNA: TGCGCCAGCAGTTTGGCAGGGAAGGGAGGGACTGAAGCTTTCTTT
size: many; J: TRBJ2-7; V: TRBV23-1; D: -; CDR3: CASSHHVARRGSSYEQYF; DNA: TGCGCCAGCAGTCACCATGTCGCCCGGAGGGGTAGCTCCTACGAGCAGTACTTC
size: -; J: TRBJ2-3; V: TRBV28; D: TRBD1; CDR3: CASSSPWGTGGGDTQYF; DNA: TGTGCCAGCAGTTCCCCGTGGGGGACAGGGGGCGGAGATACGCAGTATTTT
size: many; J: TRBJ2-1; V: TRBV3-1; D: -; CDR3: CASARYNEQFF; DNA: TGTGCCAGCGCCCGGTACAATGAGCAGTTCTTC
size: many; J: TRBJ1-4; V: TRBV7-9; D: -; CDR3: CASSSRQTGEKLFF; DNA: TGTGCCAGCAGCTCCAGACAGACGGGGGAAAAACTGTTTTTT
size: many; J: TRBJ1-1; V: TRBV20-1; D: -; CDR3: CSARDRSGARTEAFF; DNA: TGCAGTGCTAGAGATCGTTCCGGGGCACGCACTGAAGCTTTCTTT
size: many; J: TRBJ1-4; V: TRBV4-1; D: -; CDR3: CASSQFGLEPNEKLFF; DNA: TGCGCCAGCAGTCAGTTCGGGTTGGAGCCTAATGAAAAACTGTTTTTT
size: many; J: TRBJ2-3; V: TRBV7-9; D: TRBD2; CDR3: CASSRTSGGTDTQYF; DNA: TGTGCCAGCAGCCGGACTAGCGGGGGGACAGATACGCAGTATTTT
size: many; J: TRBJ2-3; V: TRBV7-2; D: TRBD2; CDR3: CASSLVGSGDLGGTDTQYF; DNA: TGTGCCAGCAGCTTAGTAGGCAGCGGGGACCTAGGTGGCACAGATACGCAGTATTTT
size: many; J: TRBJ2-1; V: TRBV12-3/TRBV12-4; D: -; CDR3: CASSLWGGTALNYNEQFF; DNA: TGTGCCAGCAGTTTATGGGGGGGGACAGCTCTTAACTACAATGAGCAGTTCTTC